These T cell receptor beta chains were read from a single sample in a study of a mutant IDH1 vaccine in newly diagnosed glioma. Produced via immunoSEQ multiplex PCR; TCRdb's table is partial and in-frame only. The sample lists approximately 11,000 clones; 65% to 85% were seen once. Which antigens these TCRs recognize remains unknown. This material consisted of PBMCs, taken from a glioma patient whose treatment included an IDH1 peptide vaccine. The receptors here all came from a man aged 30 to 45 with glioma. Both conserved end residues are trimmed from each CDR3. A D gene is named only where the DNA matches it firmly.

TRBJ2-1,TRBV30,-,AWSRGAGANEQF
TRBJ2-1,TRBV7-2,TRBD2,ASTPGLAGGYEQF
TRBJ2-3,TRBV6-5,-,ASSDYGGIDTQY
TRBJ1-4,TRBV5-1,-,ASSLGPDEKLF
TRBJ2-6,TRBV5-1,-,ASSLAGPSGANVLT
TRBJ1-4,TRBV27,-,ASTLPRPGWCGKLF
TRBJ2-3,TRBV6-6,-,ASSYSGVSTDTQY
TRBJ1-5,TRBV7-9,-,ASSLGGEWGNQPQH
TRBJ1-1,TRBV4-2,-,ASSRRDKFSEAF
TRBJ2-7,TRBV27,TRBD2,ASSLKAGGYTGFDEQY
TRBJ1-4,TRBV9,-,ASSGKIPFSGNVNEKLF
TRBJ2-7,TRBV19,TRBD2,ASSIPRTSGARYEQY
TRBJ2-1,TRBV14,-,ASSQALRDSSYNEQF
TRBJ1-1,TRBV4-1,-,ASSQAVRGLTEAF
TRBJ2-4,TRBV10-3,-,AISDPRAELDKNIQY
TRBJ1-5,TRBV28,-,ASSLQGSGNQPQH
TRBJ1-1,TRBV19,-,ASSKNMNTEAF
TRBJ1-5,TRBV6-5,-,ASSYSPDQPQH
TRBJ1-1,TRBV19,-,ASSIFLGANTEAF
TRBJ2-1,TRBV5-1,TRBD2,ASSLDGGRAPNEQF
TRBJ1-6,TRBV4-1,-,ASSQEPLGNSPLH
TRBJ2-3,TRBV6-1,-,ASSERVGTDTQY
TRBJ2-5,TRBV5-1,-,ASSFPGGETQY
TRBJ2-3,TRBV11-3,-,ASSLDYRETQY
TRBJ1-1,TRBV30,TRBD1,ASDRENTEAF